Below, 27 T cell receptor beta chains from the same sample are listed, as sequenced in a study of molecular identifiers for immune sequencing clone quantification. TCRdb redid the calling of the PCR reads with MiXCR, one entry per CDR3 protein. This table has more than 550,000 distinct CDR3 sequences, 25% appearing once. The specimen was naive CD8+ T cells from blood, with Jurkat cell RNA spiked in. Indicated subset: FACS-sorted CD8+CD4-CCR7+CD45RA+ naive T cells. These receptor sequences come from a human donor in good health. Some libraries in this study had Jurkat cell RNA spiked in.

A note on this clonotype: A much more abundant neighbour one base away suggests this may be a read error. This rearrangement joins TRBV29-1 to TRBJ1-1, with D possibly being TRBD1 (6 bases). CDR1 and CDR2 (germline): SQVTM, ANQGSEA. This CDR3 has 12 residues. CDR3 amino acids: CGTWTVNTEAFF. The CDR3, as DNA: TGCGGCACTTGGACAGTGAACACTGAAGCTTTCTTT.

V gene TRBV6-6 combines with J gene TRBJ2-1; 8 bases are a match to TRBD2. V was pared by 7 bases and J by 1 base, with 9 bases of the junction left unmatched. Germline-derived CDR1 and CDR2 are MNHNY and SVGAGI (reference sequence). The CDR3 extends over 16 amino acids. Here the CDR3 reads CASILTIAGSYNEQFF. CDR3 sequence (DNA): TGTGCCAGCATTCTAACTATAGCGGGGTCCTACAATGAGCAGTTCTTC.

This clonotype was seen more than once but under ten times. The missing conserved phenylalanine or tryptophan at the end of this CDR3 makes a read error likely. The chain uses TRBV7-9 and TRBJ2-3; D is uncertain. V dropped 1 base and J dropped 2 bases, with 7 bases sitting between them. The CDR3 extends over 14 amino acids. CDR1 and CDR2 from the germline V gene are SEHNR and FQNEAQ (reference sequence). CDR3 amino acids: CASSLVPSTDTQYS. CDR3 nucleotide sequence: TGTGCCAGCAGCTTAGTACCTTCCACAGATACGCAGTATTCT.

This clonotype has a count of ten or more. The chain joins TRBV13 to TRBJ1-1; no definite D call. CDR1 is PRHDT and CDR2 is FYEKMQ in the germline V gene (reference sequence). This CDR3 comprises 14 residues. V lost 1 base and J lost 6, with 12 bases in between. The CDR3 region has the DNA TGTGCCAGCAGCTTAGCCCTCGGACGGCCTGAAGCTTTCTTT. Its translation: CASSLALGRPEAFF.

CDR3 in DNA: TGTGCCAGCAGCTTTACCTTCTCCTACGAGCAGTACTTC. Amino acid sequence: CASSFTFSYEQYF. The gene calls are TRBV5-6 and TRBJ2-7; unclear D gene. Germline lookup yields CDR1 SGHDT and CDR2 YYEEEE. The CDR3 contains 13 residues. V lost 2 bases to trimming and J lost 0 bases, with 6 bases between them.

This chain connects TRBV5-4 to TRBJ1-2; D uncertain. V lost 0 bases to trimming and J lost 4 bases, with 4 bases between them. The CDR3 contains 12 residues. Germline values: CDR1 SGHNT, CDR2 YYREEE (reference sequence). The CDR3: CASSLDGYGYTF. The CDR3 DNA reads as TGTGCCAGCAGCTTGGACGGCTATGGCTACACCTTC.

The sample holds a few counts of this clonotype. The chain couples TRBV4-1 to TRBJ2-7; no clear D. V lost 0 bases and J 4 bases, leaving 13 bases between the germline ends. This CDR3 region has 15 residues. CDR1 and CDR2 (germline): MGHRA, YSYEKL. The CDR3 loop is CASSQDSMGLYEQYF. The CDR3 nucleotides read TGCGCCAGCAGCCAAGATTCAATGGGGTTGTACGAGCAGTACTTC.

Worth noting for this clonotype: Given the absence of the conserved phenylalanine or tryptophan at the CDR3 end, a read error is likely. V and J are TRBV10-3 and TRBJ2-7, with 8 bases aligning to TRBD1. Trimming took 0 bases from V and 2 from J; bases not matched to a gene: 3. CDR3 length: 15 residues. Germline V gives CDR1 ENHRY, CDR2 SYGVKD. This CDR3 is CAISESWGQAYEQYL. The CDR3 DNA sequence: TGTGCCATCAGTGAGTCCTGGGGACAGGCCTACGAGCAGTACCTC.

Points on this clonotype: This may be a read error, as it is one base from a much larger clone. Because it lacks the conserved phenylalanine or tryptophan at the end, this CDR3 is likely a read error. V and J are TRBV13 and TRBJ2-5; TRBD2 agrees at 11 bases. Germline V gene lookup returns CDR1 PRHDT and CDR2 FYEKMQ (reference sequence). The CDR3 has 15 amino acids. V lost 5 bases to trimming and J lost 2 bases; unmatched junction nucleotides: 4. The CDR3 spells CASSKLAGAQETQYL. CDR3 nucleotides: TGTGCCAGCAGCAAACTAGCGGGAGCTCAAGAGACCCAGTACCTC.

With regard to this clonotype: A much bigger clone sits one base away, suggesting this may be a read error. The chain is built from TRBV28 and TRBJ1-1; TRBD1 matches at 10 bases. The germline V gene encodes CDR1 MDHEN and CDR2 SYDVKM. The CDR3 loop spans 16 amino acids. This CDR3 reads CASSFPGQGWSTGAFF. DNA of the CDR3: TGTGCCAGCAGTTTTCCGGGACAGGGGTGGAGCACTGGAGCTTTCTTT.

CDR3 amino acids: CASSVVERAITDTQYF. The CDR3 DNA sequence: TGTGCCAGCAGCGTAGTGGAGCGGGCAATCACAGATACGCAGTATTTT. The chain uses TRBV9 and TRBJ2-3, with D maybe TRBD2 (6 bases). CDR3 length: 16 residues. Germline assignment: CDR1 SGDLS and CDR2 YYNGEE. Trimming cost V 0 bases and J 2 bases, with 13 bases left between them.

This clonotype was observed a handful of times. The chain uses TRBV5-4 and TRBJ2-3; the D is unclear. V was clipped by 0 bases and J by 3 bases, with 11 bases between them. This CDR3 comprises 15 residues. The V gene's germline CDR1 is SGHNT and CDR2 YYREEE (reference sequence). DNA for the CDR3: TGTGCCAGCAGCTTGGTCTTGCAAGGGACAGATACGCAGTATTTT. It is translated as CASSLVLQGTDTQYF.

There are a few counts of this clonotype. The chain carries TRBV30 and TRBJ1-2; 8 nucleotides agree with TRBD1. The V and J ends lost 5 bases and 4 bases, in that order; junction bases with no gene match: 6. CDR1 is GTSNPN and CDR2 is SVGIG in the germline V gene (reference sequence). The CDR3 has 13 residues. The CDR3 DNA follows: TGTGCCTGGCCCCGGACAGGGACCTATGGCTACACCTTC. Translating gives CAWPRTGTYGYTF.

Turning to this clonotype: Since a much larger clone is just one base distant, this may be a read error. This sequence joins TRBV28 and TRBJ1-2; D is uncertain. CDR3 size: 14 residues. From germline, CDR1 is MDHEN and CDR2 SYDVKM. CDR3 nucleotides: TGTGCCAGCAAAACAGACCCTTACAGCTATGGCTACCCCTTC. Protein product: CASKTDPYSYGYPF.

This clonotype was counted at least ten times. The genes are TRBV7-9 and TRBJ2-5; D may be TRBD2 (8 bases). The V end lost 10 bases, the J end lost 4 bases, and 25 bases lay between the germline ends. Per the germline V gene, CDR1 is SEHNR and CDR2 is FQNEAQ (reference sequence). The CDR3 has 16 residues. CDR3: CATNYRGLGTGETQYF. As DNA, the CDR3 is TGTGCCACAAATTACAGGGGACTAGGGACCGGAGAGACCCAGTACTTC. Based on the CDR3 plus reference TRBV7-9 and TRBJ2-5, the full variable domain is DTGVSQNPRHKITKRGQNVTFRCDPISEHNRLYWYRQTLGQGPEFLTYFQNEAQLEKSRLLSDRFSAERPKGSFSTLEIQRTEQGDSAMYLCATNYRGLGTGETQYFGPGTRLLVL.

This clonotype was recorded many times. This sequence joins TRBV9 and TRBJ2-4; TRBD2 matches at 8 bases. CDR3 length equals 18 residues. Germline V CDR1 and CDR2: SGDLS, YYNGEE. V shed 5 bases, J shed 1 base, and the junction held 14 bases outside the gene matches. The CDR3 sequence: CASSPPKTSENAKNIQYF. The CDR3 nucleotides are TGTGCCAGCAGTCCCCCTAAGACTAGCGAAAATGCCAAAAACATTCAGTACTTC.

Only a few counts were recorded for this clonotype. This sequence joins TRBV7-9 and TRBJ2-7; a weak D match, TRBD1 (6 bases). The CDR3 spans 15 residues. Germline CDR1 SEHNR, CDR2 FQNEAQ (reference sequence). Trimming took 6 bases from V and 2 from J, leaving 17 bases between them. CDR3 amino acids: CASSSTSGTPYEQYF. The CDR3 nucleotides read TGTGCCAGCAGTTCCACCTCCGGGACACCCTACGAGCAGTACTTC.

This clonotype turned up a few times. The rearrangement uses TRBV27 and TRBJ2-7, with 14 bases fitting TRBD2. The V gene's germline CDR1 is MNHEY and CDR2 SMNVEV (reference sequence). This CDR3 spans 18 amino acids. V dropped 6 bases and J dropped 2; count of bases not matched to a gene: 12. This CDR3 reads CASRESGLAGVFPYEQYF. CDR3 sequence (DNA): TGTGCCAGCAGGGAATCGGGACTAGCGGGAGTTTTTCCCTACGAGCAGTACTTC.

This chain connects TRBV20-1 to TRBJ1-1; no definite D call. V gave up 0 bases and J gave up 5 bases, with 4 bases separating them. The CDR3 sequence is 11 residues long. Looked up from germline, CDR1 is DFQATT and CDR2 is SNEGSKA (reference sequence). CDR3 in amino acids: CSARDMTEAFF. The CDR3 DNA is TGCAGTGCTAGAGACATGACTGAAGCTTTCTTT.

The rearrangement links TRBV4-1 to TRBJ1-1; D not certain. Trimming removed 0 bases at V and 5 bases at J, with 19 bases between. In germline, CDR1 is MGHRA, CDR2 YSYEKL. The CDR3 has 17 amino acids. The CDR3 nucleotides read TGCGCCAGCAGCCAAGATTCCCTTTTAGATGCTGGAACTGAAGCTTTCTTT. Its translation is CASSQDSLLDAGTEAFF.

This clonotype was seen many times. This sequence joins TRBV2 and TRBJ2-1; no clear D. The CDR3 loop spans 12 amino acids. V was clipped by 7 bases and J by 9 bases, with 13 bases between them. From germline, CDR1 is SNHLY and CDR2 FYNNEI. The CDR3 protein is CASTRNPAEQFF. The DNA for the CDR3 is TGTGCCAGCACCCGCAACCCGGCTGAGCAGTTCTTC.

This clonotype was seen repeatedly, ten times or more. This chain joins TRBV4-3 and TRBJ1-1, with unresolved D. Germline CDR1 reads LGHNA; CDR2 reads YSLEER. The germline V and J ends were trimmed by 0 bases and 1 base, with 9 bases remaining between them. This CDR3 has 15 residues. This CDR3 reads CASSQDPTENTEAFF. The CDR3, as DNA: TGCGCCAGCAGCCAAGATCCCACAGAGAACACTGAAGCTTTCTTT.

V is TRBV11-2 and J is TRBJ2-7; 8 bases are shared with TRBD2. The CDR3 is made up of 15 amino acids. Trimming cost V 0 bases and J 4 bases; bases outside gene matches: 5. Germline assignment: CDR1 SGHAT and CDR2 FQNNGV. This chain's CDR3 is CASSLEAGESYEQYF. CDR3 in DNA: TGTGCCAGCAGCTTAGAAGCGGGGGAGTCTTACGAGCAGTACTTC.

At least ten counts were recorded for this clonotype. V is TRBV5-4 and J is TRBJ2-7; 8 bases line up with TRBD1. V shed 1 base, J shed 5 bases, and the junction held 8 bases outside the gene matches. The CDR3 contains 15 residues. Germline V gene lookup returns CDR1 SGHNT and CDR2 YYREEE (reference sequence). CDR3 nucleotide sequence: TGTGCCAGCAGCTTGTTGTCAGGGGGCACCGACGAGCAGTACTTC. Translated, it gives CASSLLSGGTDEQYF.

This clonotype was found a few times. The chain recombines TRBV20-1 with TRBJ2-3; the match to TRBD2 covers 14 bases. V lost 2 bases, J lost 3 bases, and 13 bases stayed unmatched. Germline assignment: CDR1 DFQATT and CDR2 SNEGSKA (reference sequence). The CDR3 extends over 19 amino acids. The CDR3 sequence is CSARTESGTSGGKTDTQYF. CDR3 nucleotides: TGCAGTGCTAGAACGGAGTCCGGGACTAGCGGGGGAAAGACAGATACGCAGTATTTT.

The chain recombines TRBV12-3 or TRBV12-4 with TRBJ1-6; D is uncertain. CDR3 length: 14 amino acids. Trimming took 7 bases from V and 8 from J, leaving 15 bases between them. The CDR3 region is CASTDRITDSPLHF. The CDR3 DNA sequence: TGTGCCAGCACCGACCGAATAACTGATTCACCCCTCCACTTT.

The sample holds many counts of this clonotype. The chain joins TRBV28 to TRBJ2-3; 8 nucleotides match TRBD2. The CDR3 totals 17 residues. V trimming: 7 bases; J trimming: 2 bases; junction bases outside the gene matches: 14. Germline V gene sequence: CDR1 MDHEN, CDR2 SYDVKM. The CDR3 nucleotides are TGTGCCAGCAACAACCTTCAGCGGGAGCCGAACACAGATACGCAGTATTTT. Protein product: CASNNLQREPNTDTQYF.